What follows are 31 T cell receptor beta chains derived from one specimen sequenced in a study of T cell repertoires in cytomegalovirus infection. These receptors have no identified antigens. Each CDR3 protein is one row after TCRdb ran MiXCR on the reads. This sample has approximately 770,000 distinct CDR3 sequences; 25% to 35% occur once, and the top ten carry around 14%. The source was cultured CD8+ T cells from PBMCs, collected from culture after CMV antigen stimulation. All receptors come from a human donor in good health (CMV status not recorded). Some clones in this sample may be carry-over from other donors' samples.

Only a few counts were recorded for this clonotype. This chain uses TRBV6-5 with TRBJ2-1, with no clear D. This CDR3 has 13 amino acids. CDR1 and CDR2 (germline): MNHEY, SVGAGI. The V end was cut by 4 bases, the J end by 0 bases, with 4 bases between. For the CDR3, the DNA is TGTGCCAGCAGTTGGTCCTCCTACAATGAGCAGTTCTTC. It codes for CASSWSSYNEQFF.

This clonotype was seen more than once but under ten times. The chain recombines TRBV7-6 with TRBJ2-5; TRBD1 matches 8 bases. J lost 2 bases, V lost 5 bases, and 7 bases had no gene match. CDR3 length equals 15 residues. Germline CDR1 reads SGHVS; CDR2 reads FNYEAQ. The CDR3 nucleotides read TGTGCCAGCAGCCAAACAGGGGGATCACAAGAGACCCAGTACTTC. Its protein product is CASSQTGGSQETQYF.

This clonotype was observed at least ten times. The V and J genes are TRBV10-3 and TRBJ2-3; D gene ambiguous. The germline V gene encodes CDR1 ENHRY and CDR2 SYGVKD. Trimming took off 6 bases at V and 2 bases at J, with 6 bases between the two ends. The CDR3 spans 12 residues. The DNA for the CDR3 is TGTGCCATCAGAACGGTCACAGATACGCAGTATTTT. Protein sequence: CAIRTVTDTQYF.

This clonotype appeared a few times. The rearrangement uses TRBV27 and TRBJ2-7; D not certain. Germline CDR1 and CDR2: MNHEY and SMNVEV (reference sequence). Between the trimmed V and J ends, which lost 2 bases and 2 bases, there was a span of 10 bases. This CDR3 comprises 14 residues. DNA for the CDR3: TGTGCCAGCAGTTTAGGGTCCAGCACCTACGAGCAGTACTTC. Protein product: CASSLGSSTYEQYF.

The gene calls are TRBV10-2 and TRBJ2-1; D may be TRBD1 (5 bases). Germline V CDR1 and CDR2: WSHSY, SAAADI. This CDR3 has 15 amino acids. V was shortened by 6 bases and J by 0 bases, with 12 bases between the two germline ends. The CDR3 is CASREDISSYNEQFF. The CDR3, as DNA: TGCGCCAGCAGAGAGGACATTAGCTCCTACAATGAGCAGTTCTTC.

The chain links TRBV14 to TRBJ2-2, with 10 bases lining up with TRBD1. CDR1 is SGHDN and CDR2 is FVKESK in the germline V gene. The length of the CDR3 is 15 residues. V was clipped by 0 bases and J by 5 bases; unmatched bases: 0. The CDR3 loop is CASSQEGQGTGELFF. CDR3 nucleotides: TGTGCCAGCAGCCAAGAGGGACAGGGGACCGGGGAGCTGTTTTTT.

This chain links TRBV20-1 with TRBJ1-2, with D maybe TRBD1 (5 bases). Between the trimmed V and J ends, which lost 5 bases and 4 bases, there was a span of 11 bases. Germline lookup yields CDR1 DFQATT and CDR2 SNEGSKA (reference sequence). The CDR3 consists of 12 residues. CDR3 loop: CSARDEGYGYTF. The CDR3 nucleotides are TGCAGTGCTCGGGACGAAGGCTATGGCTACACCTTC.

The gene calls are TRBV4-1 and TRBJ1-6, with TRBD1 identical over 7 bases. CDR1 and CDR2 (germline): MGHRA, YSYEKL. The J segment lost 2 bases and the V segment lost 1 base, leaving 2 bases of the junction unmatched. This CDR3 contains 16 residues. The CDR3 coding sequence is TGCGCCAGCAGCCAAGGACAGGGACCCTATAATTCACCCCTCCACTTT. The encoded protein is CASSQGQGPYNSPLHF.

The gene calls are TRBV11-2 and TRBJ2-1; D possibly matches TRBD1 or TRBD2 (6 bases each). CDR1 and CDR2 (germline): SGHAT, FQNNGV. CDR3 size: 15 residues. V gave up 2 bases and J gave up 4 bases, with 12 bases separating them. The CDR3 sequence is CASSLLWGAYNEQFF. The DNA for the CDR3 is TGTGCCAGCAGCTTACTCTGGGGGGCATACAATGAGCAGTTCTTC.

There are a few counts of this clonotype. The chain couples TRBV7-8 to TRBJ1-5; TRBD1 is a possible D gene (5 bases). This CDR3 has 15 residues. Germline CDR1 is SGHVS and CDR2 is FQNEAQ. V shed 0 bases and J shed 7 bases, with 13 bases lying between them. This CDR3 is CASSLAVGGGQPQHF. For the CDR3, the DNA is TGTGCCAGCAGCTTAGCGGTGGGGGGGGGACAGCCCCAGCATTTT.

This clonotype was detected a few times. The chain joins TRBV20-1 to TRBJ1-5; D not certain. V lost 6 bases, J lost 4 bases, and 25 bases lay in between. Germline assignment: CDR1 DFQATT and CDR2 SNEGSKA (reference sequence). The CDR3 loop spans 17 amino acids. The CDR3: CSAREGGPQSRNQPQHF. CDR3 coding DNA: TGCAGTGCGAGGGAGGGTGGACCTCAGAGTAGAAATCAGCCCCAGCATTTT.

The rearrangement links TRBV18 to TRBJ2-1; the D is unclear. Germline lookup yields CDR1 KGHSH and CDR2 LQKENI. V was pared by 2 bases and J by 2 bases, with 10 bases between. This CDR3 region has 15 residues. The CDR3 is CASSPRKPAYNEQFF. The CDR3 DNA reads TGTGCCAGCTCACCAAGAAAACCAGCCTACAATGAGCAGTTCTTC.

This clonotype has only one observation. This chain uses TRBV12-3 or TRBV12-4 with TRBJ1-1; no clear D. V was trimmed by 5 bases and J by 8 bases, leaving 12 bases between them. There are 12 residues in the CDR3. Here the CDR3 DNA reads TGTGCCAGCAGTCCCTCCCGAGGGGAAGCTTTCTTT. It specifies CASSPSRGEAFF.

The rearrangement links TRBV12-3 or TRBV12-4 to TRBJ2-2; D may be TRBD1 (6 bases). The germline V and J ends were trimmed by 6 bases and 10 bases, with 15 bases remaining between them. The CDR3 spans 13 residues. The CDR3 coding sequence is TGTGCCAGCAGGCCAGACAGGTTCGAGGAGCTGTTTTTT. This sequence encodes CASRPDRFEELFF.

The V and J genes are TRBV5-5 and TRBJ2-7; the D gene is possibly TRBD1 (5 bases). Germline V CDR1 and CDR2: SGHKS, YYEKEE (reference sequence). The CDR3 is made up of 14 amino acids. Trimming removed 4 bases from V and 5 bases from J, with 16 bases in between. In DNA form, the CDR3 reads TGTGCCAGCAGCATCGGCCCAAGGGGCAACGAGCAGTACTTC. It specifies CASSIGPRGNEQYF.

As concerns this clonotype: Just one base apart from a much larger clone, this may be a read error. The J gene is TRBJ1-1, the V gene TRBV7-6, with 9 nucleotides matching TRBD1. Germline CDR1 reads SGHVS; CDR2 reads FNYEAQ. The CDR3 totals 15 residues. The CDR3 nucleotides read TGTGCCGGCAGCTTAGAGGGACAGGGAAGCACTGAAGCTTTCTTT. It translates to CAGSLEGQGSTEAFF.

The sample holds many counts of this clonotype. The genes are TRBV7-6 and TRBJ2-7; 8 nucleotides agree with TRBD1. The CDR3 covers 15 residues. Germline CDR1 reads SGHVS; CDR2 reads FNYEAQ. J lost 2 bases, V lost 0 bases, and 3 bases had no gene match. This CDR3 reads CASSLAGTGAYEQYF. For the CDR3, the DNA is TGTGCCAGCAGCTTAGCCGGGACAGGAGCCTACGAGCAGTACTTC.

This clonotype came up many times. The chain links TRBV12-3 or TRBV12-4 to TRBJ2-1; the match to TRBD2 covers 8 bases. J lost 8 bases, V lost 5 bases, and 11 bases had no gene match. The length of the CDR3 is 15 residues. The CDR3 DNA reads TGTGCCAGCAGTGGGGGCGGGGGGCCCCTTGATGAGCAGTTCTTC. Translation gives CASSGGGGPLDEQFF.

This clonotype was found a few times. V is TRBV27 and J is TRBJ2-3, with D unclear. CDR3 length: 14 residues. Trimming cost V 6 bases and J 8 bases, with 18 bases left between them. The germline gives CDR1 MNHEY, CDR2 SMNVEV (reference sequence). The CDR3 coding sequence is TGTGCCAGCAGCGTAGGCCAGCTCGGGTCTACGCAGTATTTT. Translation gives CASSVGQLGSTQYF.

This chain connects TRBV12-5 to TRBJ1-5, with 8 bases that match TRBD1. After removal of 3 bases from V and 6 bases from J, the junction contained 7 bases not matched to a gene. This CDR3 has 15 amino acids. Germline CDR1 LGHNT, CDR2 FRNRAP. CDR3 nucleotide sequence: TGTGCTAGTGGTTTTTGGGCAGGGGGCATTCAGCCCCAGCATTTT. Translated, it gives CASGFWAGGIQPQHF.

The rearrangement joins TRBV6-5 to TRBJ2-5; D may be TRBD1 or TRBD2 (5 bases each). The CDR3 contains 15 residues. Germline assignment: CDR1 MNHEY and CDR2 SVGAGI. V lost 7 bases, J lost 0 bases, and 15 bases lay in between. CDR3 protein: CASTPGLSYQETQYF. In DNA, the CDR3 is TGTGCCAGCACCCCGGGGCTCTCGTACCAAGAGACCCAGTACTTC.

This clonotype has more than one count but fewer than ten. The genes are TRBV20-1 and TRBJ2-3, with 8 positions matching TRBD2. The CDR3 spans 19 residues. Germline V gives CDR1 DFQATT, CDR2 SNEGSKA (reference sequence). V trimming: 1 base; J trimming: 0 bases; junction bases outside the gene matches: 15. For the CDR3, the DNA is TGCAGTGCTAGAGCTACTTCTAGCGGGCCTTGGCCTAGCACAGATACGCAGTATTTT. This translates into CSARATSSGPWPSTDTQYF.

V and J are TRBV12-3 or TRBV12-4 and TRBJ1-1; D is possibly TRBD1 (5 bases). This CDR3 comprises 16 residues. Trimming removed 7 bases at V and 3 bases at J, with 21 bases between. The CDR3 spells CASTSLGRGGDTEAFF. Written as DNA, the CDR3 is TGTGCCAGCACCTCCTTGGGTAGGGGTGGGGACACTGAAGCTTTCTTT.

The genes are TRBV20-1 and TRBJ2-2; no clear D gene. Trimming cost V 2 bases and J 3 bases, with 4 bases left between them. The CDR3 totals 12 residues. In germline, CDR1 is DFQATT, CDR2 SNEGSKA (reference sequence). CDR3 in amino acids: CSARMYTGELFF. The CDR3 DNA reads TGCAGTGCTAGAATGTACACCGGGGAGCTGTTTTTT.

This rearrangement joins TRBV3-1 to TRBJ1-5; the D is unclear. Trimming left V 0 bases short and J 4 bases short, with 13 bases between. CDR1 is LGHDT, CDR2 YNNKEL, per germline (reference sequence). The CDR3 loop spans 16 amino acids. The CDR3 sequence: CASSQDPAGLNQPQHF. The CDR3 region has the DNA TGTGCCAGCAGCCAAGATCCGGCAGGTCTGAATCAGCCCCAGCATTTT. Filled out from reference TRBV3-1 and TRBJ1-5, the complete variable domain reads DTAVSQTPKYLVTQMGNDKSIKCEQNLGHDTMYWYKQDSKKFLKIMFSYNNKELIINETVPNRFSPKSPDKAHLNLHINSLELGDSAVYFCASSQDPAGLNQPQHFGDGTRLSIL.

This clonotype appeared many times. The chain carries TRBV6-5 and TRBJ1-2, with D hard to call. Looked up from germline, CDR1 is MNHEY and CDR2 is SVGAGI. The germline V and J ends were trimmed by 0 bases and 2 bases, with 16 bases remaining between them. CDR3 length equals 17 residues. CDR3 in DNA: TGTGCCAGCAGTTACTCAAGCAGACCAGAACCAAACTATGGCTACACCTTC. Its translation: CASSYSSRPEPNYGYTF.

This clonotype was counted many times. The genes are TRBV20-1 and TRBJ2-7; TRBD2 is a possible D gene (7 bases). The CDR3 sequence is 21 residues long. V was clipped by 0 bases and J by 3 bases, with 33 bases between them. The germline V gene has CDR1 DFQATT and CDR2 SNEGSKA (reference sequence). In nucleotides, the CDR3 is TGCAGTGCTAGAGACGCCCGGGGGGCTAACAAAAAAATCCTCCAGGACTACGAGCAGTACTTC. Its translation: CSARDARGANKKILQDYEQYF.

The rearrangement links TRBV12-3 or TRBV12-4 to TRBJ1-2; 9 bases align to TRBD1. The CDR3 runs 17 residues. V shed 5 bases, J shed 2 bases, and the junction held 12 bases outside the gene matches. The CDR3: CASSPLGQGPLNYGYTF. The CDR3 bases are TGTGCCAGCAGTCCCCTAGGACAGGGGCCCTTAAACTATGGCTACACCTTC.

The V and J genes are TRBV27 and TRBJ2-4; 7 bases fit TRBD2. This CDR3 comprises 15 residues. Germline values: CDR1 MNHEY, CDR2 SMNVEV (reference sequence). Trimming at V came to 2 bases and at J to 8 bases, leaving 9 bases not matched to a gene. The CDR3 protein is CASSLIGGGMDIQYF. The CDR3 DNA reads as TGTGCCAGCAGTTTAATTGGGGGGGGAATGGACATTCAGTACTTC.

This clonotype was detected only a few times. The chain carries TRBV27 and TRBJ1-1; no clear D. There are 12 residues in the CDR3. Trimming removed 4 bases at V and 4 bases at J, with 7 bases between. The V gene's germline CDR1 is MNHEY and CDR2 SMNVEV (reference sequence). CDR3 residues: CASSSSATEAFF. The CDR3, as DNA: TGTGCCAGCAGTTCCAGTGCCACTGAAGCTTTCTTT.

This clonotype was detected many times. The CDR3 reads CASNLGALETQYF. CDR3 coding DNA: TGTGCCAGCAATCTAGGGGCACTAGAGACCCAGTACTTC. The chain links TRBV6-6 to TRBJ2-5; TRBD1 is a possible D gene (5 bases). Germline-derived CDR1 and CDR2 are MNHNY and SVGAGI (reference sequence). The CDR3 spans 13 residues. The germline V and J ends were trimmed by 7 bases and 4 bases, with 13 bases remaining between them.